This T cell receptor beta chain emerged from a study of shared clonotypes between healthy human individuals. V was trimmed by 0 bases and J by 1 base, leaving 9 bases between them. The CDR3 is 15 residues long. Germline CDR1 reads MGHRA; CDR2 reads YSYEKL. Profiling relied on immunoSEQ multiplex PCR, and the TCRdb table lists in-frame clones only, not all of them. In the table there are millions of clones, about 92% of which are singletons. Sequencing used naive CD4+ T cells from PBMCs. Stated subset: CD45RA+ positively selected. The sequence derives from a man in his late teens or twenties in good health. Some clones in this sample may be carry-over from other donors' samples. The J gene is TRBJ2-5, the V gene TRBV4-1, with TRBD2 as a possible D gene (5 bases). CDR3 loop: CASSQDKRTQETQYF. Here the CDR3 DNA reads TGCGCCAGCAGCCAAGACAAGCGGACCCAAGAGACCCAGTACTTC.